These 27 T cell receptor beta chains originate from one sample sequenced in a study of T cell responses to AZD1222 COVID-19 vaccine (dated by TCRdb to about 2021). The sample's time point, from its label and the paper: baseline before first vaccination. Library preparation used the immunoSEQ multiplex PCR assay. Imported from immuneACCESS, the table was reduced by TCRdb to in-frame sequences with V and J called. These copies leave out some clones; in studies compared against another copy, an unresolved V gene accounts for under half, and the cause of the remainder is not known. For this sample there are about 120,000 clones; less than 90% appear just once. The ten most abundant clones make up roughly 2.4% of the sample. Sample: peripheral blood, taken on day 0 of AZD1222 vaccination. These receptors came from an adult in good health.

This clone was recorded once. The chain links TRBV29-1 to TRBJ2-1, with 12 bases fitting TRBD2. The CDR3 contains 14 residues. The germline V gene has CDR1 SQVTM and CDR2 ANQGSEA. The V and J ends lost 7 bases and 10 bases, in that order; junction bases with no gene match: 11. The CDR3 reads CSARLAGALEEQFF. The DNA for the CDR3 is TGCAGCGCCCGACTAGCGGGAGCTTTGGAGGAGCAGTTCTTC.

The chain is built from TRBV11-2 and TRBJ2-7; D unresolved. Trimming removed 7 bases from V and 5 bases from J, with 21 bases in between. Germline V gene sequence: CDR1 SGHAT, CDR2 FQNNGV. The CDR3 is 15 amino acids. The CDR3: CASTKILGMGHEQYF. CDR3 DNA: TGTGCCAGCACCAAAATCCTAGGGATGGGCCACGAGCAGTACTTC.

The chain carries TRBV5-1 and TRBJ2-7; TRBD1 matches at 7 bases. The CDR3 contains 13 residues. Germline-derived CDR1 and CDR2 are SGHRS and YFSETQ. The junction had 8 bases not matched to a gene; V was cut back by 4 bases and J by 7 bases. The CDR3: CASSLIAGGEQYF. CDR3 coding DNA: TGCGCCAGCAGCCTAATCGCAGGGGGTGAGCAGTACTTC.

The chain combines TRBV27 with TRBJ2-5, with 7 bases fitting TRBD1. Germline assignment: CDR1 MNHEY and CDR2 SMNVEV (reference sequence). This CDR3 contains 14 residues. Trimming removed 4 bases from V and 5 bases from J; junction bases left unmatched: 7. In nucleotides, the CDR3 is TGTGCCAGCAGTTCCCGGGACAGTCGTGAGACCCAGTACTTC. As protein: CASSSRDSRETQYF.

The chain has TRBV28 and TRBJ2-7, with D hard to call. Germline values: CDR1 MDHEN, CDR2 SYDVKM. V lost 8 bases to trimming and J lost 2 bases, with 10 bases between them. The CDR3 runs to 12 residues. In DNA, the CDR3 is TGTGCCAGCGTTATCCCGGCCTACGAGCAGTACTTC. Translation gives CASVIPAYEQYF.

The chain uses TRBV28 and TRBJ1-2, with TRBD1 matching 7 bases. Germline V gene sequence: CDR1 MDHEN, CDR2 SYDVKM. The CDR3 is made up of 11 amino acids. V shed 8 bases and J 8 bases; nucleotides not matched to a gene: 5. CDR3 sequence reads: CASRGGGGYTF. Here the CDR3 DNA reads TGTGCCAGCCGAGGGGGCGGAGGCTACACCTTC.

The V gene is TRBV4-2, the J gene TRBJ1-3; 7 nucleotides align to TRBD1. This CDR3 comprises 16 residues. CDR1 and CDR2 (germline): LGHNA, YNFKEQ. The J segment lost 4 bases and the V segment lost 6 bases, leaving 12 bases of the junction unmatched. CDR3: CASSPLPGQRGNTIYF. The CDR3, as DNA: TGTGCCAGCAGTCCGCTTCCGGGACAGCGAGGAAACACCATATATTTT.

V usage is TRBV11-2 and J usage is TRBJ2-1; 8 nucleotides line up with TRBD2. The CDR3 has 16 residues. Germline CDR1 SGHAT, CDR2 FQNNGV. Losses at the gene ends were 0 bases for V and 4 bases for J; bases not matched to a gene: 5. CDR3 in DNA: TGTGCCAGCAGCTTAGAGTCTAGCGGGCATTACAATGAGCAGTTCTTC. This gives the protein CASSLESSGHYNEQFF.

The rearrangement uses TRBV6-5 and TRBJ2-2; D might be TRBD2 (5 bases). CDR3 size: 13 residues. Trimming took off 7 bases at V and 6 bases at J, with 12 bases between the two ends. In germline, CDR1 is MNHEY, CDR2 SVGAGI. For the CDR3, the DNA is TGTGCCAGCAAAAATCCCGGGGCCGGGGAGCTGTTTTTT. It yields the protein CASKNPGAGELFF.

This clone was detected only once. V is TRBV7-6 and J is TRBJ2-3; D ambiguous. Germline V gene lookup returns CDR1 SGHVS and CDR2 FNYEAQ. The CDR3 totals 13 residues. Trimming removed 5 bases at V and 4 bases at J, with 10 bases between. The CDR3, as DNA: TGTGCCAGCAGCCCGCCTGCATCAGATACGCAGTATTTT. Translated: CASSPPASDTQYF.

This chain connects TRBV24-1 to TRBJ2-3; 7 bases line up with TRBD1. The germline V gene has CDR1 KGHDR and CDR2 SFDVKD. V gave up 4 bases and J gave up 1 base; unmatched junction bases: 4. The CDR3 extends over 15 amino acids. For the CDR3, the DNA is TGTGCCACCAGTGACGTAGGACAGGGCACAGATACGCAGTATTTT. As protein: CATSDVGQGTDTQYF.

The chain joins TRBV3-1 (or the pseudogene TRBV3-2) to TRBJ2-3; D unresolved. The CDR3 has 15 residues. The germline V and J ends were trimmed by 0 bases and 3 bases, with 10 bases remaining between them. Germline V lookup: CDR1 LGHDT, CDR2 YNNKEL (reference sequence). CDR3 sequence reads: CASSQDERVTDTQYF. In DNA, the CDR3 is TGTGCCAGCAGCCAAGACGAAAGGGTTACAGATACGCAGTATTTT.

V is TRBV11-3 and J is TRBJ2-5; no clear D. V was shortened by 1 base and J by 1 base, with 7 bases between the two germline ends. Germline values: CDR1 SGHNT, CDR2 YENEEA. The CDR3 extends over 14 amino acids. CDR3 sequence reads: CASSLGGGQETQYF. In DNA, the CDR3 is TGTGCCAGCAGCTTAGGGGGTGGCCAAGAGACCCAGTACTTC.

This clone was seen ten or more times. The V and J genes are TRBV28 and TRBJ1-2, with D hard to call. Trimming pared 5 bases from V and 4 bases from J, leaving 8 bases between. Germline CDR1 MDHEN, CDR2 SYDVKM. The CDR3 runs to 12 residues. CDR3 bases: TGTGCCAGCAGTGCCCCCCGCTATGGCTACACCTTC. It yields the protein CASSAPRYGYTF.

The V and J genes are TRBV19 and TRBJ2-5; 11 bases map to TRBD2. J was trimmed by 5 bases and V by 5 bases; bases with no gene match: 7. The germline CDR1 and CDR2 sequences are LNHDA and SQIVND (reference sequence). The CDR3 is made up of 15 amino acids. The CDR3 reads CASSVTSGVRETQYF. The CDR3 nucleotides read TGTGCCAGTAGTGTGACTAGCGGGGTCCGGGAGACCCAGTACTTC.

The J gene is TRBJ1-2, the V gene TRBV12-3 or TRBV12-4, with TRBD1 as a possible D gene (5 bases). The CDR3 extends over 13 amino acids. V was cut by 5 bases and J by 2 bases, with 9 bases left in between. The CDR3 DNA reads TGTGCCAGCAGTAAACAGGAAAACTATGGCTACACCTTC. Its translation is CASSKQENYGYTF.

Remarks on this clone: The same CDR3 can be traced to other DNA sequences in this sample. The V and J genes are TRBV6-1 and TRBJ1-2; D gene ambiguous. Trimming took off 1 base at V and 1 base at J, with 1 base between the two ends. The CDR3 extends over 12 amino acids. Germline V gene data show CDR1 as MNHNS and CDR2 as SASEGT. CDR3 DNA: TGTGCCAGCAGTGAAGGTAACTATGGCTACACCTTC. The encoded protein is CASSEGNYGYTF.

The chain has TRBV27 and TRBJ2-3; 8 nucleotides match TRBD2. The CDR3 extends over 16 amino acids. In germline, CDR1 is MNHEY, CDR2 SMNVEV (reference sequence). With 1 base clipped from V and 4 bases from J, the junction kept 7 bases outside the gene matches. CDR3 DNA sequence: TGTGCCAGCAGTTTATACCCTAGCGGGTCTGCAGATACGCAGTATTTT. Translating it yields CASSLYPSGSADTQYF.

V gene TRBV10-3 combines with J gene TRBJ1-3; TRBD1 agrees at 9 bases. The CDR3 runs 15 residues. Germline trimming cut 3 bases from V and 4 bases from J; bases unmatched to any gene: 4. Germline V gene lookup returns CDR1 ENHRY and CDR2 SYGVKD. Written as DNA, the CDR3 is TGTGCCATCAGTGAAACAGGGGGCGTGGGAAACACCATATATTTT. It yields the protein CAISETGGVGNTIYF.

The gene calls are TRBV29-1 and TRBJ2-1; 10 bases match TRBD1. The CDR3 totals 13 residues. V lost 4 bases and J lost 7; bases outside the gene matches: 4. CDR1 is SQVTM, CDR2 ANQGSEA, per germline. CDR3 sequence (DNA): TGCAGCGTTGCTAGGGACAGGGGTAATGAGCAGTTCTTC. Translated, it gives CSVARDRGNEQFF.

The CDR3 here is CASSPPRHEQFF. DNA of the CDR3: TGTGCCAGCAGTCCGCCGAGGCATGAGCAGTTCTTC. The V call is TRBV28, the J call TRBJ2-1; D gene uncertain. Germline CDR1 reads MDHEN; CDR2 reads SYDVKM. Trimming shortened V by 5 bases and J by 8 bases, and 10 bases separated the two germline ends. CDR3 length: 12 amino acids.

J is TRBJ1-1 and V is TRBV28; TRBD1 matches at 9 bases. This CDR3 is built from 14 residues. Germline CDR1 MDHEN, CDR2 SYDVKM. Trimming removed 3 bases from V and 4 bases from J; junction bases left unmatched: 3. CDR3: CASSFRQGGTEAFF. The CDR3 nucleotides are TGTGCCAGCAGTTTTAGACAGGGGGGCACTGAAGCTTTCTTT.

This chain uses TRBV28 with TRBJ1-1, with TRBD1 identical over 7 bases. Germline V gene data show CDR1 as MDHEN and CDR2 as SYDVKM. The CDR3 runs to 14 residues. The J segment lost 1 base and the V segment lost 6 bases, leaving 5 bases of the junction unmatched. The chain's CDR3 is CASSRTGRNTEAFF. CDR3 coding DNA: TGTGCCAGCAGCAGGACAGGAAGGAACACTGAAGCTTTCTTT.

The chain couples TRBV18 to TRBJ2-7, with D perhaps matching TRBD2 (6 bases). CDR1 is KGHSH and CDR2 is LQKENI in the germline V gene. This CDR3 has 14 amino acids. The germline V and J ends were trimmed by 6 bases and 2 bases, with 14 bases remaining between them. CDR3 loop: CASSPRDFTYEQYF. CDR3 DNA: TGTGCCAGCTCCCCGAGGGACTTCACCTACGAGCAGTACTTC.

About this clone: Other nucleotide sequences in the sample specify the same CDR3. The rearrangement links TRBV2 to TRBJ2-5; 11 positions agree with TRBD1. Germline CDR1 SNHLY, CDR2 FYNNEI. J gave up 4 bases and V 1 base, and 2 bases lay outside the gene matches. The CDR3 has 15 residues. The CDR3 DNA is TGTGCCAGCAGTGAAGGAGGACAGGGGGCAGAGACCCAGTACTTC. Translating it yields CASSEGGQGAETQYF. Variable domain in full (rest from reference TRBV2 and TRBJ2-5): EPEVTQTPSHQVTQMGQEVILRCVPISNHLYFYWYRQILGQKVEFLVSFYNNEISEKSEIFDDQFSVERPDGSNFTLKIRSTKLEDSAMYFCASSEGGQGAETQYFGPGTRLLVL.

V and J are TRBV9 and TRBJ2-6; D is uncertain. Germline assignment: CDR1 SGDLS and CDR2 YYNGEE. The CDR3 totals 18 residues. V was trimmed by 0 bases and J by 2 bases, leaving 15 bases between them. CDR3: CASSVDVRVGAGANVLTF. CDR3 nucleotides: TGTGCCAGCAGCGTAGACGTTAGGGTGGGCGCTGGGGCCAACGTCCTGACTTTC.

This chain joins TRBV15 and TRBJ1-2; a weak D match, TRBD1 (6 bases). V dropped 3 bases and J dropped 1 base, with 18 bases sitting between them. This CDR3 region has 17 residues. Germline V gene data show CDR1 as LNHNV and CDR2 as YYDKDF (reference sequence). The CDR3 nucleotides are TGTGCCACCAGCAGCAATCGGGGGGGCCGTCGTAACTATGGCTACACCTTC. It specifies CATSSNRGGRRNYGYTF. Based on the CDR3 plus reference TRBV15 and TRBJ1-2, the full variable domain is DAMVIQNPRYQVTQFGKPVTLSCSQTLNHNVMYWYQQKSSQAPKLLFHYYDKDFNNEADTPDNFQSRRPNTSFCFLDIRSPGLGDTAMYLCATSSNRGGRRNYGYTFGSGTRLTVV.